The entry that follows covers one T cell receptor (beta chain) sequence. What it binds is unknown. This specimen belongs to a study of CD8 T cells in ankylosing spondylitis. Broader study findings: Past studies reported some motif variants in reactive arthritis synovial fluid and blood.

For TCR beta, libraries came from quantitative 5'-RACE with molecular barcodes. TCRdb re-called the 5' RACE reads with MiXCR, one entry per CDR3 protein. The sample includes about 250,000 distinct CDR3 sequences, roughly 32% of them seen just once. Sequenced input: blood, either unsorted or a sorted T cell fraction (not recorded which). This TCR was recovered from a male donor with ankylosing spondylitis or in good health (not recorded which).

CDR3 bases: TGCGCCAGCAGCCCATATGGAGGGTCTGGATATGGCTACACCTTC. Its protein product is CASSPYGGSGYGYTF. The rearrangement joins TRBV5-1 to TRBJ1-2; no definite D call. The CDR3 is 15 residues long. Trimming took 4 bases from V and 5 from J, leaving 18 bases between them. Germline CDR1 and CDR2: SGHRS and YFSETQ.